One sample yielded the 22 T cell receptor beta chains listed below, sequenced in a study of cytomegalovirus exposure and HLA in healthy donors. It was with 60 Vbeta and 13 Jbeta primers that the PCR ran. Profiling relied on immunoSEQ multiplex PCR, and the TCRdb table lists in-frame clones only, not all of them. The table lists some 200,000 clones. The specimen was PBMCs. These receptors came from a man younger than 45 in good health and CMV-seronegative.

The chain employs TRBV6-5 and TRBJ2-1; D is perhaps TRBD1 (5 bases). The V gene's germline CDR1 is MNHEY and CDR2 SVGAGI. V was clipped by 2 bases and J by 8 bases, with 10 bases between them. There are 13 residues in the CDR3. CDR3 coding DNA: TGTGCCAGCAGTTACGTCGCCAGGGATGAGCAGTTCTTC. Amino acid sequence: CASSYVARDEQFF.

This rearrangement joins TRBV19 to TRBJ2-7; 9 nucleotides align to TRBD1. The CDR3 consists of 14 residues. CDR1 and CDR2 from the germline V gene are LNHDA and SQIVND (reference sequence). With V trimmed by 6 bases and J by 7 bases, 10 bases remained unmatched. The CDR3 is CASRKDRGSGEQYF. The CDR3 coding sequence is TGTGCCAGTAGGAAGGACAGGGGTAGCGGGGAGCAGTACTTC.

In nucleotides, the CDR3 is TGCGCCAGCAGCCAAGGTCTCAGCGATGAGCAGTTCTTC. Translation gives CASSQGLSDEQFF. V gene TRBV4-1 combines with J gene TRBJ2-1; no definite D call. CDR1 MGHRA and CDR2 YSYEKL come from the germline V gene. CDR3 length: 13 amino acids. Trimming cost V 1 base and J 8 bases, with 9 bases left between them.

This sequence joins TRBV19 and TRBJ1-2, with 9 nucleotides matching TRBD1. V was clipped by 7 bases and J by 2 bases; unmatched bases: 5. Germline assignment: CDR1 LNHDA and CDR2 SQIVND (reference sequence). The CDR3 contains 14 residues. The CDR3 DNA follows: TGTGCCAGTAAAGGGGGACAGGGCAACTATGGCTACACCTTC. Its protein is CASKGGQGNYGYTF.

The chain is built from TRBV30 and TRBJ2-1, with TRBD2 as a possible D gene (6 bases). CDR3 size: 17 residues. With 2 bases removed from V and 2 bases from J, the gap between germline ends came to 19 bases. Germline V lookup: CDR1 GTSNPN, CDR2 SVGIG (reference sequence). Here the CDR3 DNA reads TGTGCCTGGAGTAACGCGCGGTCTCAGCGGGCCTACAATGAGCAGTTCTTC. Translating gives CAWSNARSQRAYNEQFF.

The gene calls are TRBV4-2 and TRBJ1-4; a possible D gene is TRBD1 (5 bases). The CDR3 runs to 14 residues. The V gene lost 3 bases and the J gene lost 7 bases, with 12 bases spanning the gap. Germline CDR1 LGHNA, CDR2 YNFKEQ. CDR3 nucleotides: TGTGCCAGCAGCCAGTTAGGGAGGGGTGAAAAACTGTTTTTT. It encodes CASSQLGRGEKLFF.

The chain employs TRBV28 and TRBJ1-4; D unclear. The CDR3 has 14 amino acids. Germline CDR1 reads MDHEN; CDR2 reads SYDVKM. Trimming removed 3 bases from V and 7 bases from J, with 12 bases in between. In DNA, the CDR3 is TGTGCCAGCAGTTTGCCCGGCACAGTTGAAAAACTGTTTTTT. The encoded protein is CASSLPGTVEKLFF.

The genes are TRBV7-8 and TRBJ2-3; tentative D call: TRBD2 (6 bases). This CDR3 spans 15 amino acids. Looked up from germline, CDR1 is SGHVS and CDR2 is FQNEAQ. Trimming pared 5 bases from V and 5 bases from J, leaving 17 bases between. The CDR3 here is CASSPLTSQGDTQYF. The CDR3 nucleotides are TGTGCCAGCAGCCCCCTGACTAGTCAGGGAGATACGCAGTATTTT.

The V call is TRBV7-9, the J call TRBJ2-7; 7 nucleotides match TRBD1. V gave up 4 bases and J gave up 3 bases; unmatched junction bases: 6. CDR1 and CDR2 from the germline V gene are SEHNR and FQNEAQ (reference sequence). The CDR3 has 14 residues. As DNA, the CDR3 is TGTGCCAGCAGCTCAGGGACAGACGGCTACGAGCAGTACTTC. Translation: CASSSGTDGYEQYF.

The gene calls are TRBV12-5 and TRBJ2-3, with D possibly TRBD1 on 5 matching bases. With 7 bases removed from V and 4 bases from J, the gap between germline ends came to 15 bases. The CDR3 contains 14 residues. Germline CDR1 is LGHNT and CDR2 is FRNRAP. The CDR3 nucleotides are TGTGCTAGTGCGTCCAGGGTGGGCGCAGATACGCAGTATTTT. It translates to CASASRVGADTQYF.

J is TRBJ1-2 and V is TRBV19, with TRBD1 matching 11 bases. V trimming: 8 bases; J trimming: 4 bases; junction bases outside the gene matches: 18. The CDR3 sequence is 18 residues long. The germline V gene encodes CDR1 LNHDA and CDR2 SQIVND (reference sequence). The CDR3: CASSSRTGGGPFIYGYTF. The CDR3, as DNA: TGTGCCAGTTCCTCGCGGACAGGGGGCGGACCCTTTATCTATGGCTACACCTTC.

The V and J genes are TRBV7-2 and TRBJ2-7; TRBD2 might be the D (5 bases). The CDR3 consists of 14 residues. Looked up from germline, CDR1 is SGHTA and CDR2 is FQGNSA. V lost 4 bases, J lost 0 bases, and 10 bases lay in between. The CDR3 region has the DNA TGTGCCAGCAGCTCAGACTATTCCTCCTACGAGCAGTACTTC. It encodes CASSSDYSSYEQYF.

The chain couples TRBV6-1 to TRBJ2-5, with D maybe TRBD1 (6 bases). Germline CDR1 and CDR2: MNHNS and SASEGT. Trimming removed 3 bases from V and 3 bases from J, with 26 bases in between. The CDR3 is made up of 19 amino acids. This CDR3 reads CASSDLWGVHTGPEETQYF. The CDR3 nucleotides are TGTGCCAGCAGTGATCTTTGGGGTGTACATACAGGGCCAGAAGAGACCCAGTACTTC.

The chain's CDR3 is CASSSNRGRNTEAFF. CDR3 DNA sequence: TGTGCCAGCAGCTCTAACAGGGGTCGTAACACTGAAGCTTTCTTT. V and J are TRBV11-3 and TRBJ1-1; 7 bases are a match to TRBD1. The CDR3 totals 15 residues. Germline CDR1 and CDR2: SGHNT and YENEEA. Losses at the gene ends were 4 bases for V and 2 bases for J; bases not matched to a gene: 7. Looking up the rest from reference TRBV11-3 and TRBJ1-1 gives the full variable domain: EAGVVQSPRYKIIEKKQPVAFWCNPISGHNTLYWYLQNLGQGPELLIRYENEEAVDDSQLPKDRFSAERLKGVDSTLKIQPAELGDSAVYLCASSSNRGRNTEAFFGQGTRLTVV.

The chain joins TRBV20-1 to TRBJ1-1; D gene ambiguous. The V gene's germline CDR1 is DFQATT and CDR2 SNEGSKA (reference sequence). The CDR3 extends over 11 amino acids. The CDR3 protein is CIPRANTEAFF. The DNA for the CDR3 is TGCATACCGAGGGCGAACACTGAAGCTTTCTTT.

This chain links TRBV6-5 with TRBJ1-5; 7 nucleotides line up with TRBD1. Germline assignment: CDR1 MNHEY and CDR2 SVGAGI. There are 15 residues in the CDR3. J lost 0 bases, V lost 6 bases, and 5 bases had no gene match. CDR3 region: CASRMDRFSNQPQHF. CDR3 nucleotide sequence: TGTGCCAGCAGAATGGACAGGTTTAGCAATCAGCCCCAGCATTTT.

The rearrangement links TRBV9 to TRBJ2-1; D might be TRBD2 (6 bases). CDR1 SGDLS and CDR2 YYNGEE come from the germline V gene. V lost 4 bases and J 9 bases, leaving 20 bases between the germline ends. This CDR3 spans 15 amino acids. CDR3 protein: CASSKGGQETFEQFF. The CDR3 region has the DNA TGTGCCAGCAGCAAAGGAGGGCAGGAGACATTTGAGCAGTTCTTC.

This sequence joins TRBV11-2 and TRBJ2-7; 14 positions match TRBD2. This CDR3 has 17 amino acids. Germline V gene data show CDR1 as SGHAT and CDR2 as FQNNGV. With V trimmed by 5 bases and J by 3 bases, 9 bases remained unmatched. CDR3 DNA: TGTGCCAGCAGCCCGGGACTAGCGGGAGAAGCGGTCTACGAGCAGTACTTC. Protein product: CASSPGLAGEAVYEQYF.

V usage is TRBV30 and J usage is TRBJ1-5; 7 bases align to TRBD1. Per germline, CDR1 GTSNPN and CDR2 SVGIG (reference sequence). The CDR3 extends over 14 amino acids. The V segment lost 3 bases and the J segment 2 bases; nucleotides outside the gene matches: 4. The CDR3 DNA reads as TGTGCCTGGAGCCCAGGGGGTGGCAATCAGCCCCAGCATTTT. It encodes CAWSPGGGNQPQHF.

The chain combines TRBV6-5 with TRBJ2-5; D is possibly TRBD1 (5 bases). The assigned J gene may be wrong: the sequence end matches TRBJ2-7 better. The CDR3 sequence is 14 residues long. Germline lookup yields CDR1 MNHEY and CDR2 SVGAGI. The CDR3 DNA follows: TGTGCCAGCAGCGTACAGGCAAGCTCCTACGAGCAGTACTTC. Translated: CASSVQASSYEQYF.

V gene TRBV7-9 combines with J gene TRBJ1-1, with 7 nucleotides matching TRBD1. The CDR3 length is 15 residues. The germline V gene encodes CDR1 SEHNR and CDR2 FQNEAQ (reference sequence). Trimming took 3 bases from V and 1 from J; bases not matched to a gene: 5. This chain's CDR3 is CASSFQGGANTEAFF. For the CDR3, the DNA is TGTGCCAGCAGCTTCCAGGGGGGAGCGAACACTGAAGCTTTCTTT.

This sequence joins TRBV9 and TRBJ2-7, with 10 bases matching TRBD1. Germline loops: CDR1 SGDLS, CDR2 YYNGEE. Trimming took 3 bases from V and 3 from J; bases not matched to a gene: 9. The CDR3 has 16 amino acids. This CDR3 is CASSGGTGTGVYEQYF. The CDR3 DNA reads TGTGCCAGCAGCGGAGGAACCGGGACAGGGGTCTACGAGCAGTACTTC.